Only one count was recorded for the clone carrying this TCR beta chain. This record belongs to a study of shared T cell receptors in the human thymus. Germline CDR1 and CDR2: MNHEY and SMNVEV (reference sequence). V trimming: 5 bases; J trimming: 5 bases; junction bases outside the gene matches: 11. The CDR3 loop spans 16 amino acids. Clones were read by immunoSEQ multiplex PCR, and TCRdb kept only the in-frame ones, dropping some. The sample includes around 730,000 clones, 80% to 90% seen only once; the top ten take 0.0095% to 0.013%. These same records also appear under a second study, on human thymus T cells. Per that study: Among the donors, all were healthy Finnish infants having corrective surgery for congenital heart defects. Resections from corrective heart surgery supplied the thymus tissue. Thymic and blood repertoires seemed to show skewed V and J gene use. Unrelated individuals had highly overlapping thymic repertoires, as reported in related research.

Material: thymocytes. The sequence was obtained from a girl in the first two years of life with a congenital heart defect. The rearrangement joins TRBV27 to TRBJ1-1; TRBD1 agrees at 10 bases. CDR3 amino acids: CASSPHTTGGWTEAFF. In nucleotides, the CDR3 is TGTGCCAGCAGTCCACATACGACAGGGGGCTGGACTGAAGCTTTCTTT.